Below, 25 T cell receptor beta chains from the same sample are listed, as sequenced in a study of blood T cell repertoires in COVID-19. Profiling relied on immunoSEQ multiplex PCR, and the TCRdb table lists in-frame clones only, not all of them. The data hold under 200,000 clones, with about 88% observed a single time. The sample consisted of PBMCs or T cells enriched from blood (not recorded which). The receptors were gathered from a young woman who had recovered from COVID-19.

There are a few counts of this clone. V gene TRBV28 combines with J gene TRBJ1-2; 9 bases are a match to TRBD1. Germline CDR1 and CDR2: MDHEN and SYDVKM. This CDR3 has 15 residues. The V gene end was trimmed by 3 bases and the J gene end by 4 bases; junction bases not matched to a gene: 6. The CDR3 region has the DNA TGTGCCAGCAGTTTTACAGGGGGCTTTGTCTATGGCTACACCTTC. Translating it yields CASSFTGGFVYGYTF.

The chain links TRBV30 to TRBJ1-2; tentative D call: TRBD1 (5 bases). The CDR3 runs 11 residues. The germline CDR1 and CDR2 sequences are GTSNPN and SVGIG (reference sequence). V lost 6 bases and J 7 bases, leaving 12 bases between the germline ends. The CDR3 DNA reads TGTGCCTGCAGGGATGGCGGTGGCTACACCTTC. It specifies CACRDGGGYTF.

J is TRBJ2-7 and V is TRBV11-1; 12 nucleotides match TRBD1. The CDR3 totals 16 residues. Germline V CDR1 and CDR2: SGHAT, FQDESV (reference sequence). V trimming: 5 bases; J trimming: 6 bases; junction bases outside the gene matches: 11. CDR3 sequence reads: CASSVKLGTGGPEQYF. CDR3 sequence (DNA): TGTGCCAGCAGCGTAAAGTTGGGGACAGGGGGCCCCGAGCAGTACTTC.

This clone appeared once. The chain is built from TRBV6-4 and TRBJ2-3; 12 nucleotides match TRBD2. The germline V gene has CDR1 MRHNA and CDR2 SNTAGT. Germline trimming cut 3 bases from V and 2 bases from J; bases unmatched to any gene: 9. This CDR3 is built from 18 residues. For the CDR3, the DNA is TGTGCCAGCAGTGAACTAGCGGGAGGCTCCGCGGACACAGATACGCAGTATTTT. Protein: CASSELAGGSADTDTQYF.

J is TRBJ1-3 and V is TRBV5-4; 7 positions agree with TRBD1. The CDR3 runs to 13 residues. With 10 bases clipped from V and 4 bases from J, the junction kept 8 bases outside the gene matches. Germline V gene lookup returns CDR1 SGHNT and CDR2 YYREEE (reference sequence). The chain's CDR3 is CAGTSGQGNTIYF. CDR3 DNA sequence: TGTGCCGGGACCTCGGGACAGGGAAACACCATATATTTT. Full variable domain (remainder filled in from reference TRBV5-4 and TRBJ1-3): ETGVTQSPTHLIKTRGQQVTLRCSSQSGHNTVSWYQQALGQGPQFIFQYYREEENGRGNFPPRFSGLQFPNYSSELNVNALELDDSALYLCAGTSGQGNTIYFGEGSWLTVV.

This clone was counted a single time. The rearrangement joins TRBV15 to TRBJ2-3; D possibly corresponds to TRBD2 (5 bases). In germline, CDR1 is LNHNV, CDR2 YYDKDF (reference sequence). The CDR3 sequence is 14 residues long. With 1 base removed from V and 9 bases from J, the gap between germline ends came to 14 bases. The CDR3 DNA reads TGTGCCACCAGCAGAGGCCCTAGAGGGTGGACGCAGTATTTT. Amino acid sequence: CATSRGPRGWTQYF.

The V and J genes are TRBV28 and TRBJ2-5; possible D gene TRBD2, 5 bases. The CDR3 covers 14 residues. The germline V and J ends were trimmed by 3 bases and 4 bases, with 12 bases remaining between them. Germline lookup yields CDR1 MDHEN and CDR2 SYDVKM. CDR3 sequence (DNA): TGTGCCAGCAGTTTTAAACTAGGGAGAGAGACCCAGTACTTC. It is translated as CASSFKLGRETQYF.

For the CDR3, the DNA is TGTGCCAGTAGTATCTCCCCGGGACTAAGCGGCAATGAGCAGTTCTTC. Protein: CASSISPGLSGNEQFF. The V and J genes are TRBV19 and TRBJ2-1, with TRBD2 matching 7 bases. Germline V gene lookup returns CDR1 LNHDA and CDR2 SQIVND (reference sequence). The CDR3 sequence is 16 residues long. J lost 6 bases, V lost 3 bases, and 11 bases had no gene match.

The J gene is TRBJ2-1, the V gene TRBV10-3, with 14 nucleotides matching TRBD2. Trimming took 4 bases from V and 5 from J; bases not matched to a gene: 13. The CDR3 length is 19 residues. Germline CDR1 and CDR2: ENHRY and SYGVKD. CDR3 sequence reads: CAISATNLGLAGAHNEQFF. In DNA form, the CDR3 reads TGTGCCATCAGTGCCACGAATCTGGGACTAGCGGGAGCCCACAATGAGCAGTTCTTC.

The CDR3 DNA reads TGTGCCAGCAGTTCGCCAGGGGGCTATGGCTACACCTTC. This translates into CASSSPGGYGYTF. The chain uses TRBV12-3 or TRBV12-4 and TRBJ1-2; 7 bases agree with TRBD1. Losses at the gene ends were 4 bases for V and 4 bases for J; bases not matched to a gene: 3. This CDR3 region has 13 residues.

This sequence joins TRBV27 and TRBJ1-4; 7 positions match TRBD1. Germline values: CDR1 MNHEY, CDR2 SMNVEV (reference sequence). CDR3 size: 14 residues. Germline trimming cut 2 bases from V and 7 bases from J; bases unmatched to any gene: 4. The CDR3 DNA sequence: TGTGCCAGCAGTTTAAAGGGGGCGGGTGAAAAACTGTTTTTT. Amino acids: CASSLKGAGEKLFF.

Only one count was recorded for this clone. J is TRBJ1-6 and V is TRBV27, with TRBD1 as a possible D gene (5 bases). Deletions cut 3 bases from V and 6 bases from J, with 9 bases between. This CDR3 is 14 amino acids long. The germline gives CDR1 MNHEY, CDR2 SMNVEV (reference sequence). The CDR3 reads CASSFRQLNSPLHF. CDR3 DNA: TGTGCCAGCAGTTTTCGACAGCTTAATTCACCCCTCCACTTT.

The chain uses TRBV14 and TRBJ2-2; D possibly corresponds to TRBD1 (6 bases). Trimming shortened V by 5 bases and J by 1 base, and 17 bases separated the two germline ends. This CDR3 spans 17 amino acids. CDR1 is SGHDN and CDR2 is FVKESK in the germline V gene. The CDR3 loop reads CASSFTETGLNTGELFF. The CDR3 DNA follows: TGTGCCAGCAGCTTCACCGAAACAGGGCTGAACACCGGGGAGCTGTTTTTT.

The chain combines TRBV19 with TRBJ2-1; 11 nucleotides match TRBD2. The V gene's germline CDR1 is LNHDA and CDR2 SQIVND (reference sequence). This CDR3 is built from 16 residues. V lost 6 bases to trimming and J lost 2 bases; unmatched junction nucleotides: 6. CDR3 region: CASSKIAGGTYNEQFF. CDR3 bases: TGTGCCAGTAGCAAGATAGCGGGAGGGACCTACAATGAGCAGTTCTTC.

The chain uses TRBV27 and TRBJ1-6, with D perhaps TRBD1 (6 bases). Trimming shortened V by 5 bases and J by 4 bases, and 15 bases separated the two germline ends. This CDR3 has 16 residues. Germline V gene data show CDR1 as MNHEY and CDR2 as SMNVEV (reference sequence). CDR3 sequence (DNA): TGTGCCAGCAGTATGCGACAGGAGATATATAATTCACCCCTCCACTTT. Translating gives CASSMRQEIYNSPLHF.

This chain uses TRBV28 with TRBJ1-4, with TRBD1 matching 9 bases. The CDR3 length is 14 residues. Losses at the gene ends were 8 bases for V and 0 bases for J; bases not matched to a gene: 1. CDR1 and CDR2 (germline): MDHEN, SYDVKM. The CDR3 DNA sequence: TGTGCCAGCGGGGACAGGGCAACTAATGAAAAACTGTTTTTT. Its protein product is CASGDRATNEKLFF.

This clone appeared a few times. The rearrangement uses TRBV27 and TRBJ2-3; D remains unclear. Trimming removed 5 bases from V and 1 base from J, with 7 bases in between. The CDR3 is made up of 13 amino acids. CDR1 is MNHEY, CDR2 SMNVEV, per germline (reference sequence). CDR3 residues: CASSPFGTDTQYF. The CDR3 region has the DNA TGTGCCAGCAGTCCATTTGGCACAGATACGCAGTATTTT.

In DNA, the CDR3 is TGTGCCAGCAGACCAGCGGGAGGGACCCCCGACAATGAGCAGTTCTTC. Protein product: CASRPAGGTPDNEQFF. This chain connects TRBV3-1 (or the pseudogene TRBV3-2) to TRBJ2-1; 10 bases are a match to TRBD2. V lost 6 bases and J lost 5; bases outside the gene matches: 10. CDR1 is LGHDT and CDR2 is YNNKEL in the germline V gene (reference sequence). The CDR3 is 16 residues long.

The V and J genes are TRBV4-2 and TRBJ1-4; D uncertain. The V end was cut by 0 bases, the J end by 6 bases, with 17 bases between. In germline, CDR1 is LGHNA, CDR2 YNFKEQ. The CDR3 runs to 17 residues. The CDR3 coding sequence is TGTGCCAGCAGCCAAGAGGGCCTGGGCCAGAAGTATGAAAAACTGTTTTTT. As protein: CASSQEGLGQKYEKLFF.

The chain uses TRBV6-5 and TRBJ2-7, with 7 bases fitting TRBD1. CDR1 and CDR2 (germline): MNHEY, SVGAGI. V dropped 4 bases and J dropped 6; count of bases not matched to a gene: 3. The CDR3 totals 12 residues. CDR3 region: CASSFDRAEQYF. In nucleotides, the CDR3 is TGTGCCAGCAGTTTTGACAGGGCCGAGCAGTACTTC.

The V call is TRBV18, the J call TRBJ1-4, with D unresolved. The CDR3 is 17 amino acids. Trimming took off 2 bases at V and 2 bases at J, with 15 bases between the two ends. Germline CDR1 is KGHSH and CDR2 is LQKENI. The CDR3 region is CASSPIGGGNTNEKLFF. In DNA form, the CDR3 reads TGTGCCAGCTCACCAATCGGCGGAGGGAACACTAATGAAAAACTGTTTTTT.

The chain has TRBV6-1 and TRBJ2-1, with 8 bases aligning to TRBD2. With V trimmed by 2 bases and J by 6 bases, 12 bases remained unmatched. The germline CDR1 and CDR2 sequences are MNHNS and SASEGT. There are 17 residues in the CDR3. As DNA, the CDR3 is TGTGCCAGCAGTGAATACCCTAGCGGGTTTAAACTCAATGAGCAGTTCTTC. Residues: CASSEYPSGFKLNEQFF.

This rearrangement joins TRBV19 to TRBJ2-1; D perhaps matches TRBD1 (5 bases). This CDR3 is built from 17 residues. V shed 4 bases and J shed 4 bases, with 20 bases lying between them. Per the germline V gene, CDR1 is LNHDA and CDR2 is SQIVND (reference sequence). The CDR3 region is CASSNRQRGFQYNEQFF. Written as DNA, the CDR3 is TGTGCCAGTAGTAATCGGCAAAGGGGATTCCAATACAATGAGCAGTTCTTC.

This clone was counted a single time. The chain has TRBV6-5 and TRBJ2-7; 10 bases match TRBD1. This CDR3 has 13 amino acids. The germline V gene has CDR1 MNHEY and CDR2 SVGAGI. The CDR3 region has the DNA TGTGCAGTCCGGGACAGGGGACCCCACGAGCAGTACTTC. It yields the protein CAVRDRGPHEQYF.

The V gene is TRBV7-9, the J gene TRBJ2-7; 8 nucleotides align to TRBD1. CDR3 size: 16 residues. V was pared by 4 bases and J by 3 bases, with 11 bases of the junction left unmatched. Germline-derived CDR1 and CDR2 are SEHNR and FQNEAQ (reference sequence). This CDR3 reads CASSSTRGDRGYEQYF. CDR3 DNA: TGTGCCAGCAGCTCCACCCGTGGTGACAGGGGCTACGAGCAGTACTTC.